This is a list of T cell receptor beta chains from one sample in a study of Graves' ophthalmopathy and Graves' hyperthyroidism. TCRdb fed the multiplex PCR reads into MiXCR, producing one record per CDR3 protein. The repertoire has around 1.1 million distinct CDR3 sequences, less than 45% of them found once; the top ten carry approximately 10%. Material: peripheral blood or thyroid tissue (not recorded which). All receptors come from an adult man with Graves' hyperthyroidism. The CDR3 runs from the conserved cysteine through the conserved F or W. Fields, in order: clone size, J gene, V gene, D gene, CDR3 protein, CDR3 DNA. D genes are given only for firm matches. Some rows mark clone size as missing; the rest say once, few, many or name a class of expanded clone.

size: many; J: TRBJ1-2; V: TRBV3-1; D: -; CDR3: CASSHLAGAYGYTF; DNA: TGTGCCAGCAGTCACCTGGCAGGAGCTTATGGCTACACCTTC
size: many; J: TRBJ2-7; V: TRBV5-1; D: TRBD1; CDR3: CASSFSTGTYEQYF; DNA: TGCGCCAGCAGCTTTTCGACAGGGACCTACGAGCAGTACTTC
size: -; J: TRBJ1-2; V: TRBV20-1; D: TRBD1; CDR3: CSALLSQGTDGYTF; DNA: TGCAGTGCTCTACTTTCACAGGGGACGGATGGCTACACCTTC
size: few; J: TRBJ2-7; V: TRBV2; D: -; CDR3: CASSDAGSSYEQYF; DNA: TGTGCCAGCAGTGATGCAGGTTCGTCCTACGAGCAGTACTTC
size: -; J: TRBJ2-2; V: TRBV2; D: -; CDR3: CASIRANTGELFF; DNA: TGTGCCAGCATTCGGGCGAACACCGGGGAGCTGTTTTTT
size: few; J: TRBJ1-1; V: TRBV11-2; D: -; CDR3: CASSRGISYTEAFF; DNA: TGTGCCAGCAGCCGAGGCATAAGTTACACTGAAGCTTTCTTT
size: -; J: TRBJ2-5; V: TRBV10-2; D: -; CDR3: CASTTGGMGETQYF; DNA: TGCGCCAGCACCACTGGCGGGATGGGGGAGACCCAGTACTTC
size: many; J: TRBJ2-7; V: TRBV20-1; D: -; CDR3: CSADLGTYEQYF; DNA: TGCAGTGCTGACCTCGGGACCTACGAGCAGTACTTC
size: once; J: TRBJ2-7; V: TRBV7-2; D: -; CDR3: CASSLTQGPTYEQYF; DNA: TGTGCCAGCAGCCTTACACAGGGACCCACCTACGAGCAGTACTTC
size: many; J: TRBJ1-1; V: TRBV7-2; D: -; CDR3: CASSEVTGAKGEAFF; DNA: TGTGCCAGCAGCGAGGTTACAGGTGCTAAGGGTGAAGCTTTCTTT
size: many; J: TRBJ2-7; V: TRBV10-3; D: -; CDR3: CAARGGMNEQYF; DNA: TGTGCCGCAAGAGGGGGGATGAACGAGCAGTACTTC
size: -; J: TRBJ2-5; V: TRBV7-2; D: TRBD2; CDR3: CASSPKVLAVGTLKETQYF; DNA: TGTGCCAGCAGCCCAAAGGTTCTAGCGGTGGGCACTCTGAAAGAGACCCAGTACTTC
size: many; J: TRBJ1-4; V: TRBV7-9; D: -; CDR3: CASSSSGEKLFF; DNA: TGTGCCAGCAGCTCCTCGGGTGAAAAACTGTTTTTT
size: few; J: TRBJ1-5; V: TRBV2; D: TRBD1; CDR3: CASQGQGNQPQHF; DNA: TGTGCCAGCCAGGGACAGGGTAACCAGCCCCAGCATTTT
size: -; J: TRBJ1-2; V: TRBV6-1; D: -; CDR3: CASSLGQGTFYGYTF; DNA: TGTGCCAGCAGTTTAGGGCAGGGCACATTCTATGGCTACACCTTC
size: -; J: TRBJ2-7; V: TRBV7-3; D: TRBD1; CDR3: CASSQSGQGAEQYF; DNA: TGTGCCAGCAGCCAGTCGGGACAGGGGGCCGAGCAGTACTTC